This TCR beta chain was sequenced for a study of blood T cells in healthy people across ages. A sample-barcoded 5' primer and a J-beta primer mix were used in a second PCR of roughly 6 to 11 cycles. There were at least 3 million CDR3-containing paired-end reads obtained from each sample. TCRdb re-called the 5' RACE reads through MiXCR, storing one row per CDR3 protein. The data contain about 570,000 distinct CDR3 sequences, approximately 30% of them singletons. The donors, healthy Caucasians from Russia, were aged roughly 6 to 100. Per germline, CDR1 MNHEY and CDR2 SMNVEV (reference sequence). The ends lost 8 bases at V and 2 bases at J; junction bases unmatched: 10. The CDR3 totals 15 residues.

This receptor was taken from a woman aged 70 to 79 in good health. This chain joins TRBV27 and TRBJ1-2; TRBD1 agrees at 8 bases. Specimen: blood. The CDR3 coding sequence is TGTGCCAGCGGAACTGATCGGACAGGGAACTATGGCTACACCTTC. Translating gives CASGTDRTGNYGYTF.